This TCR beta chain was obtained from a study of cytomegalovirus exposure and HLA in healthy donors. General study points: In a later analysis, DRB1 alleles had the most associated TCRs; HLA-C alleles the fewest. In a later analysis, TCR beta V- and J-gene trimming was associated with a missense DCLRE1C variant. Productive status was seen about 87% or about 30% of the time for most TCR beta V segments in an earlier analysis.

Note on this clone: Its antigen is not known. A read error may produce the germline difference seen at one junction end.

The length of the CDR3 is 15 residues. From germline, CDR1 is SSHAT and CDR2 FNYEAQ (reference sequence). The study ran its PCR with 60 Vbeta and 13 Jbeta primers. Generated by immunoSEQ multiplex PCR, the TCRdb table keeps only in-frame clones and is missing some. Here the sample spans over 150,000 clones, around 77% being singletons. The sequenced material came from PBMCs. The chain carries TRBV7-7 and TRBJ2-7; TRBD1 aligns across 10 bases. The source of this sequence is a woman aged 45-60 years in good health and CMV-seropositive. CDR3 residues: CASSLAGQGTSEQYF. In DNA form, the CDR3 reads TGTGCTAGCAGCTTAGCGGGACAGGGGACTTCCGAGCAGTACTTC.